There are a few counts of the clone carrying this T cell receptor (beta chain). Its antigen is not known. The CDR3 sequence is 15 residues long. The V gene's germline CDR1 is ENHRY and CDR2 SYGVKD. The V and J ends lost 1 base and 0 bases respectively, with 8 bases between them. The data belong to a study of immune evolution from preneoplasia to lung adenocarcinoma. Points from the study as a whole: Top clone frequencies peaked in normal lung, apparently declining through invasive adenocarcinoma.

TCRdb keeps only in-frame clones here, not all; method: immunoSEQ multiplex PCR. The data show about 5,500 clones, roughly 85% seen once. The chain recombines TRBV10-3 with TRBJ2-3, with D possibly matching TRBD2 (6 bases). The specimen was FFPE adjacent normal lung tissue. The receptor's source is a person aged 70 to 80 with lung adenocarcinoma. CDR3 DNA: TGTGCCATCAGTGAGTTGGGGACTAGCACAGATACGCAGTATTTT. Translating it yields CAISELGTSTDTQYF.